The 24 T cell receptor beta chains given below trace back to one sample, sequenced in a study of monozygotic twins with inflammatory bowel disease. TCRdb reprocessed the 5' RACE reads and keeps a single row for each CDR3 protein, giving no DNA. The sample holds some 99,000 distinct CDR3 sequences. The sequenced sample was blood. The source of these receptors is a human donor with ulcerative colitis or Crohn's disease, or a healthy co-twin of an affected twin (not recorded which).

This rearrangement joins TRBV2 to TRBJ2-3; with no DNA, the TCRdb D assignment of TRBD2 cannot be verified. The CDR3 extends over 12 amino acids. Germline V gives CDR1 SNHLY, CDR2 FYNNEI. CDR3 sequence: CASSGGTDTQYF. Complete variable domain (other parts from reference TRBV2 and TRBJ2-3): EPEVTQTPSHQVTQMGQEVILRCVPISNHLYFYWYRQILGQKVEFLVSFYNNEISEKSEIFDDQFSVERPDGSNFTLKIRSTKLEDSAMYFCASSGGTDTQYFGPGTRLTVL.

The genes are TRBV7-3 and TRBJ1-1; TCRdb's D call of TRBD1 is untestable without DNA. The CDR3 runs to 14 residues. Looked up from germline, CDR1 is SGHTA and CDR2 is FQGTGA. This chain's CDR3 is CASSLSGGVTEAFF.

The V gene is TRBV4-2, the J gene TRBJ2-1; no DNA is available, so the TRBD2 call from TCRdb remains unchecked. The CDR3 consists of 13 residues. Per the germline V gene, CDR1 is LGHNA and CDR2 is YNFKEQ. CDR3: CASSQGRGNEQFF.

The rearrangement joins TRBV5-6 to TRBJ2-6; TCRdb calls TRBD1, which cannot be checked without DNA. The germline V gene encodes CDR1 SGHDT and CDR2 YYEEEE. The CDR3 runs to 15 residues. The CDR3 region is CASSRGVSGANVLTF.

The V and J genes are TRBV28 and TRBJ2-1; TCRdb's D call, TRBD2, is unchecked because there is no DNA. Per germline, CDR1 MDHEN and CDR2 SYDVKM. There are 16 residues in the CDR3. The CDR3 loop reads CASTPPLAGEYNEQFF.

The rearrangement joins TRBV10-3 to TRBJ2-7. In germline, CDR1 is ENHRY, CDR2 SYGVKD. This CDR3 has 16 amino acids. The CDR3 is CAISEPKAGATYEQYF.

The chain links TRBV18 to TRBJ2-2. This CDR3 contains 15 residues. Germline loops: CDR1 KGHSH, CDR2 LQKENI. The chain's CDR3 is CASSPGLAETGELFF.

This rearrangement joins TRBV5-1 to TRBJ1-2; TCRdb gives TRBD1 as the D gene, but with no DNA this cannot be confirmed. There are 14 residues in the CDR3. CDR1 and CDR2 from the germline V gene are SGHRS and YFSETQ. The CDR3: CASSVEDTVYGYTF.

The chain uses TRBV2 and TRBJ2-7; TCRdb gives TRBD1 as the D gene, but with no DNA this cannot be confirmed. This CDR3 spans 13 amino acids. CDR1 and CDR2 (germline): SNHLY, FYNNEI. This CDR3 is CASYRGLTYEQYF.

J is TRBJ1-4 and V is TRBV28; no DNA is available, so the TRBD1 call from TCRdb remains unchecked. From germline, CDR1 is MDHEN and CDR2 SYDVKM. This CDR3 spans 13 amino acids. Here the CDR3 reads CASILAGTEKLFF.

This rearrangement joins TRBV4-3 to TRBJ2-5. This CDR3 is built from 13 residues. Germline values: CDR1 LGHNA, CDR2 YSLEER. This CDR3 is CASSHVHGETQYF.

CDR3 sequence: CASRRTGGEKLFF. This chain connects TRBV4-1 to TRBJ1-4; TCRdb's assignment of TRBD1 cannot be checked, as there is no DNA. The CDR3 extends over 13 amino acids. Germline CDR1 reads MGHRA; CDR2 reads YSYEKL.

The chain recombines TRBV7-2 with TRBJ2-5. In germline, CDR1 is SGHTA, CDR2 FQGNSA. The CDR3 contains 12 residues. The CDR3 sequence: CASSLDTETQYF.

This rearrangement joins TRBV7-2 to TRBJ2-1. From germline, CDR1 is SGHTA and CDR2 FQGNSA. The CDR3 extends over 13 amino acids. The CDR3 here is CASSLESDNEQFF.

The CDR3 loop reads CASSTTDYGYTF. The chain has TRBV5-4 and TRBJ1-2. The CDR3 is 12 amino acids. CDR1 is SGHNT and CDR2 is YYREEE in the germline V gene (reference sequence).

The chain recombines TRBV27 with TRBJ2-7. This CDR3 contains 15 residues. CDR1 MNHEY and CDR2 SMNVEV come from the germline V gene (reference sequence). CDR3 sequence: CASSSNVGQPYEQYF.

CDR3 region: CASSIVQEGREVGNEQFF. The gene calls are TRBV9 and TRBJ2-1; no DNA is available, so the TRBD2 call from TCRdb remains unchecked. Germline CDR1 is SGDLS and CDR2 is YYNGEE. The CDR3 sequence is 18 residues long.

The genes are TRBV7-2 and TRBJ1-2. Germline loops: CDR1 SGHTA, CDR2 FQGNSA. The CDR3 has 11 amino acids. CDR3 loop: CASSPTHIYTF. Using reference TRBV7-2 and TRBJ1-2 for the parts outside the CDR3, the full variable domain is GAGVSQSPSNKVTEKGKDVELRCDPISGHTALYWYRQSLGQGLEFLIYFQGNSAPDKSGLPSDRFSAERTGGSVSTLTIQRTQQEDSAVYLCASSPTHIYTFGSGTRLTVV.

The genes are TRBV5-1 and TRBJ2-1; checking the TCRdb D call of TRBD2 is not possible without DNA. The CDR3 loop spans 18 amino acids. The germline V gene has CDR1 SGHRS and CDR2 YFSETQ. This chain's CDR3 is CASSWERGALLSYNEQFF.

The V call is TRBV2, the J call TRBJ2-5; TCRdb names TRBD1, which stays unverified in the absence of DNA. Germline V gene lookup returns CDR1 SNHLY and CDR2 FYNNEI. The CDR3 consists of 13 residues. CDR3 protein: CASSTGSKETQYF.

The rearrangement links TRBV7-2 to TRBJ1-4. Germline V lookup: CDR1 SGHTA, CDR2 FQGNSA. The CDR3 has 13 residues. The CDR3 region is CASSFQAEAKLFF. The entire variable domain, with the rest obtained from reference TRBV7-2 and TRBJ1-4, is as follows: GAGVSQSPSNKVTEKGKDVELRCDPISGHTALYWYRQSLGQGLEFLIYFQGNSAPDKSGLPSDRFSAERTGGSVSTLTIQRTQQEDSAVYLCASSFQAEAKLFFGSGTQLSVL.

The chain uses TRBV7-2 and TRBJ2-1; TCRdb calls TRBD2, which cannot be checked without DNA. This CDR3 spans 16 amino acids. Germline CDR1 reads SGHTA; CDR2 reads FQGNSA. The CDR3 sequence is CASSLIAGGPRNEQFF.

The chain carries TRBV5-1 and TRBJ2-1; the D call of TRBD2 rests on TCRdb alone, since no DNA is present to check it. The CDR3 totals 19 residues. Germline V lookup: CDR1 SGHRS, CDR2 YFSETQ. Here the CDR3 reads CASSPRLAGGPSSYNEQFF. Full variable domain (missing parts from reference TRBV5-1 and TRBJ2-1): KAGVTQTPRYLIKTRGQQVTLSCSPISGHRSVSWYQQTPGQGLQFLFEYFSETQRNKGNFPGRFSGRQFSNSRSEMNVSTLELGDSALYLCASSPRLAGGPSSYNEQFFGPGTRLTVL.

CDR3 sequence: CASSLARGGAGYGYTF. The chain links TRBV7-8 to TRBJ1-2; TCRdb calls TRBD1, which cannot be checked without DNA. Germline CDR1 SGHVS, CDR2 FQNEAQ. The CDR3 contains 16 residues.